The 31 T cell receptor beta chains reported below all come from one sample, sequenced in a study of T cell changes during pregnancy in multiple sclerosis. Assay: immunoSEQ multiplex PCR; the TCRdb copy retains only in-frame clones and omits some. The sample lists about 33,000 clones, about nine tenths occurring once. The sample was CD4+ T cells from peripheral blood mononuclear cells, taken in the second trimester of pregnancy. The receptors were sampled from a female donor in good health, enrolled as a control in a pregnancy study.

This chain connects TRBV7-8 to TRBJ2-1; 11 nucleotides line up with TRBD1. Germline values: CDR1 SGHVS, CDR2 FQNEAQ. V lost 5 bases, J lost 3 bases, and 15 bases stayed unmatched. The CDR3 sequence is 19 residues long. The CDR3 loop reads CASSLQGGQGGKVYNEQFF. In DNA form, the CDR3 reads TGTGCCAGCAGCCTGCAGGGGGGACAGGGGGGAAAAGTCTACAATGAGCAGTTCTTC.

Only a few counts were recorded for this clone. The chain has TRBV6-4 and TRBJ2-1, with 14 bases identical to TRBD2. Trimming removed 6 bases from V and 9 bases from J; junction bases left unmatched: 10. CDR3 length: 16 residues. CDR1 and CDR2 from the germline V gene are MRHNA and SNTAGT. In nucleotides, the CDR3 is TGTGCCAGCAGCAGACTAGCGGGAGGGTCGGTGGGTGAGCAGTTCTTC. It specifies CASSRLAGGSVGEQFF.

The chain uses TRBV15 and TRBJ1-5; D is unclear. The CDR3 has 14 amino acids. Germline V lookup: CDR1 LNHNV, CDR2 YYDKDF (reference sequence). V was shortened by 0 bases and J by 0 bases, with 3 bases between the two germline ends. The CDR3 DNA is TGTGCCACCAGCAGAGATTATAGCAATCAGCCCCAGCATTTT. Amino acids: CATSRDYSNQPQHF. Using reference TRBV15 and TRBJ1-5 for the parts outside the CDR3, the full variable domain is DAMVIQNPRYQVTQFGKPVTLSCSQTLNHNVMYWYQQKSSQAPKLLFHYYDKDFNNEADTPDNFQSRRPNTSFCFLDIRSPGLGDTAMYLCATSRDYSNQPQHFGDGTRLSIL.

The chain employs TRBV11-2 and TRBJ2-1; 8 bases line up with TRBD2. J was trimmed by 5 bases and V by 5 bases; bases with no gene match: 8. Germline V CDR1 and CDR2: SGHAT, FQNNGV. This CDR3 comprises 15 residues. Here the CDR3 reads CASSPIGGAHNEQFF. The DNA for the CDR3 is TGTGCCAGCAGCCCGATCGGGGGGGCCCACAATGAGCAGTTCTTC.

The V gene is TRBV9, the J gene TRBJ1-4; 7 bases fit TRBD1. With 4 bases clipped from V and 5 bases from J, the junction kept 5 bases outside the gene matches. Per the germline V gene, CDR1 is SGDLS and CDR2 is YYNGEE. The CDR3 sequence is 14 residues long. CDR3 sequence: CASSWGQWNEKLFF. CDR3 DNA sequence: TGTGCCAGCAGCTGGGGACAGTGGAATGAAAAACTGTTTTTT.

In its sample, this clone was seen a few times. The rearrangement uses TRBV4-1 and TRBJ2-4; perhaps TRBD2 as D (5 bases). Per the germline V gene, CDR1 is MGHRA and CDR2 is YSYEKL. This CDR3 contains 13 residues. The ends were cut back, 1 base at V and 9 bases at J, with 10 bases in the middle. In nucleotides, the CDR3 is TGCGCCAGCAGCCAAGCGGGGTACGGCATTCAGTACTTC. The encoded protein is CASSQAGYGIQYF.

The V call is TRBV28, the J call TRBJ1-2; D not certain. The CDR3 is 15 amino acids. V was trimmed by 1 base and J by 0 bases, leaving 9 bases between them. The germline V gene encodes CDR1 MDHEN and CDR2 SYDVKM. This chain's CDR3 is CASSLSGPANYGYTF. The CDR3 region has the DNA TGTGCCAGCAGTTTATCAGGCCCTGCTAACTATGGCTACACCTTC.

The V gene is TRBV6-5, the J gene TRBJ2-1; TRBD2 is a possible D gene (7 bases). Germline values: CDR1 MNHEY, CDR2 SVGAGI. The germline V and J ends were trimmed by 10 bases and 11 bases, with 27 bases remaining between them. The CDR3 length is 15 residues. CDR3 in DNA: TGTGCCACCCGGGCGGGGGCGGGAGTAAGCAGGAAGCAGTTCTTC. Its translation: CATRAGAGVSRKQFF.

The CDR3 coding sequence is TGTGCCAGCAGCTTAACGCTAGCGGGAGGGAGCTCCTACAATGAGCAGTTCTTC. Amino acid sequence: CASSLTLAGGSSYNEQFF. The V and J genes are TRBV7-8 and TRBJ2-1, with 12 positions matching TRBD2. Trimming removed 2 bases from V and 0 bases from J; junction bases left unmatched: 5. The V gene's germline CDR1 is SGHVS and CDR2 FQNEAQ. CDR3 length equals 18 residues.

The CDR3, as DNA: TGTGCCAGTAGTATAGGCCTTAGCTCCTACAATGAGCAGTTCTTC. This gives the protein CASSIGLSSYNEQFF. This chain joins TRBV19 and TRBJ2-1; D remains unclear. V was clipped by 1 base and J by 0 bases, with 7 bases between them. Germline values: CDR1 LNHDA, CDR2 SQIVND (reference sequence). The CDR3 loop spans 15 amino acids.

This sequence joins TRBV7-2 and TRBJ2-1; 11 bases are shared with TRBD2. The CDR3 is made up of 17 amino acids. The germline CDR1 and CDR2 sequences are SGHTA and FQGNSA. With 1 base clipped from V and 1 base from J, the junction kept 3 bases outside the gene matches. CDR3 DNA sequence: TGTGCCAGCAGCTTAGAGGCTAGCGGGGGGTCCTACAATGAGCAGTTCTTC. As protein: CASSLEASGGSYNEQFF.

The chain recombines TRBV12-5 with TRBJ1-2, with 7 nucleotides matching TRBD1. There are 15 residues in the CDR3. V was clipped by 3 bases and J by 5 bases; unmatched bases: 9. The germline V gene has CDR1 LGHNT and CDR2 FRNRAP. In DNA, the CDR3 is TGTGCTAGTGGTTTAGGGACAGAATCACGTTATGGCTACACCTTC. Protein sequence: CASGLGTESRYGYTF.

The gene calls are TRBV10-3 and TRBJ2-2; D might be TRBD1 (7 bases). CDR3 length: 14 amino acids. The germline CDR1 and CDR2 sequences are ENHRY and SYGVKD. Trimming took off 9 bases at V and 0 bases at J, with 11 bases between the two ends. The CDR3 protein is CAMRDSSNTGELFF. CDR3 coding DNA: TGTGCCATGCGGGACAGTTCGAACACCGGGGAGCTGTTTTTT.

CDR3 sequence (DNA): TGCGCCAGCAGTTCCGCGGGGGGCCCACCCTACGAGCAGTACTTC. Translating gives CASSSAGGPPYEQYF. The chain recombines TRBV23-1 with TRBJ2-7, with TRBD2 matching over 8 bases. TRBV23-1 is an open reading frame, and its role is uncertain. This CDR3 has 15 residues. V dropped 5 bases and J dropped 2; count of bases not matched to a gene: 8.

J is TRBJ2-3 and V is TRBV7-2, with 9 bases identical to TRBD2. V was clipped by 0 bases and J by 3 bases; unmatched bases: 7. Germline lookup yields CDR1 SGHTA and CDR2 FQGNSA. This CDR3 spans 17 amino acids. The CDR3 region is CASSLAGGGRGTDTQYF. The DNA for the CDR3 is TGTGCCAGCAGCTTAGCGGGGGGCGGGAGGGGGACAGATACGCAGTATTTT. Drawing the rest from reference TRBV7-2 and TRBJ2-3, the complete variable domain is GAGVSQSPSNKVTEKGKDVELRCDPISGHTALYWYRQSLGQGLEFLIYFQGNSAPDKSGLPSDRFSAERTGGSVSTLTIQRTQQEDSAVYLCASSLAGGGRGTDTQYFGPGTRLTVL.

This chain uses TRBV19 with TRBJ1-5, with D perhaps matching TRBD1 (5 bases). CDR1 is LNHDA and CDR2 is SQIVND in the germline V gene (reference sequence). The germline V and J ends were trimmed by 10 bases and 0 bases, with 19 bases remaining between them. The CDR3 covers 16 residues. The DNA for the CDR3 is TGTGCCACCGAGACATCTACAGGACATAGCAATCAGCCCCAGCATTTT. Amino acids: CATETSTGHSNQPQHF.

The chain uses TRBV19 and TRBJ2-1; 7 bases match TRBD2. This CDR3 region has 16 residues. Germline V lookup: CDR1 LNHDA, CDR2 SQIVND (reference sequence). V trimming: 5 bases; J trimming: 2 bases; junction bases outside the gene matches: 9. CDR3 protein: CASSETSRFPYNEQFF. The CDR3 coding sequence is TGTGCCAGTAGTGAGACTAGCCGATTCCCCTACAATGAGCAGTTCTTC.

The chain combines TRBV11-3 with TRBJ1-2; D remains unclear. The germline V and J ends were trimmed by 3 bases and 4 bases, with 15 bases remaining between them. This CDR3 contains 15 residues. The germline V gene encodes CDR1 SGHNT and CDR2 YENEEA. CDR3 sequence: CASSFSSPRLYGYTF. Written as DNA, the CDR3 is TGTGCCAGCAGCTTTTCCTCCCCGCGCCTCTATGGCTACACCTTC. Full variable domain (outside the CDR3, taken from reference TRBV11-3 and TRBJ1-2): EAGVVQSPRYKIIEKKQPVAFWCNPISGHNTLYWYLQNLGQGPELLIRYENEEAVDDSQLPKDRFSAERLKGVDSTLKIQPAELGDSAVYLCASSFSSPRLYGYTFGSGTRLTVV.

The J gene is TRBJ2-2, the V gene TRBV7-8; TRBD1 matches at 8 bases. Germline trimming cut 5 bases from V and 2 bases from J; bases unmatched to any gene: 4. The germline V gene encodes CDR1 SGHVS and CDR2 FQNEAQ. CDR3 length: 15 amino acids. CDR3 sequence reads: CASSLRGRNTGELFF. Written as DNA, the CDR3 is TGTGCCAGCAGCCTCAGGGGGCGCAACACCGGGGAGCTGTTTTTT.

The CDR3 reads CASSDRQAPVGAFF. The DNA for the CDR3 is TGCGCCAGCAGTGACCGACAGGCCCCTGTGGGGGCTTTCTTT. The V call is TRBV10-1, the J call TRBJ1-1, with D tentatively TRBD1 (6 bases). V lost 3 bases and J 11 bases, leaving 19 bases between the germline ends. The CDR3 totals 14 residues. Germline V CDR1 and CDR2: WNHNN, SYGVQD (reference sequence).

The V call is TRBV6-1, the J call TRBJ1-2; D uncertain. This CDR3 has 11 amino acids. The V gene lost 0 bases and the J gene lost 8 bases, with 4 bases spanning the gap. Germline V gene lookup returns CDR1 MNHNS and CDR2 SASEGT. The CDR3 sequence is CASSEARGYTF. For the CDR3, the DNA is TGTGCCAGCAGTGAAGCGCGGGGCTACACCTTC.

The V and J genes are TRBV19 and TRBJ1-2; 9 bases match TRBD1. This CDR3 region has 15 residues. Germline CDR1 is LNHDA and CDR2 is SQIVND (reference sequence). V was clipped by 9 bases and J by 3 bases; unmatched bases: 11. The CDR3 loop is CASRTQGAFDYGYTF. The CDR3 DNA sequence: TGTGCCAGCCGCACACAGGGGGCATTTGACTATGGCTACACCTTC.

V is TRBV5-4 and J is TRBJ1-2; 7 bases agree with TRBD1. The CDR3 contains 14 residues. Germline V lookup: CDR1 SGHNT, CDR2 YYREEE (reference sequence). V lost 4 bases and J lost 4; bases outside the gene matches: 7. CDR3 protein: CASSPPGTAYGYTF. The CDR3 DNA reads TGTGCCAGCAGCCCGCCCGGGACAGCCTATGGCTACACCTTC.

The V gene is TRBV11-2, the J gene TRBJ1-6; D gene ambiguous. Per the germline V gene, CDR1 is SGHAT and CDR2 is FQNNGV. CDR3 length equals 13 residues. Trimming left V 6 bases short and J 8 bases short, with 11 bases between. The CDR3 is CASRPIPDSPLHF. The CDR3 nucleotides are TGTGCCAGCAGACCTATACCGGATTCACCCCTCCACTTT. The variable domain in full, with the rest retrieved from reference TRBV11-2 and TRBJ1-6, is EAGVAQSPRYKIIEKRQSVAFWCNPISGHATLYWYQQILGQGPKLLIQFQNNGVVDDSQLPKDRFSAERLKGVDSTLKIQPAKLEDSAVYLCASRPIPDSPLHFGNGTRLTVT.

This clone was recorded once. The V gene is TRBV25-1, the J gene TRBJ1-3; 7 nucleotides line up with TRBD1. The ends lost 8 bases at V and 2 bases at J; junction bases unmatched: 6. Germline V CDR1 and CDR2: MGHDK, SYGVNS. The CDR3 extends over 14 amino acids. The CDR3: CASGRTGPGNTIYF. The CDR3 DNA follows: TGTGCCAGCGGCCGGACAGGCCCTGGAAACACCATATATTTT.

The chain combines TRBV27 with TRBJ2-6; D call uncertain. CDR3 length: 14 residues. V shed 6 bases and J shed 4 bases, with 10 bases lying between them. Germline-derived CDR1 and CDR2 are MNHEY and SMNVEV (reference sequence). The CDR3 DNA is TGTGCCAGCAGGGCCGTCCCCGGGGCCAACGTCCTGACTTTC. Its translation is CASRAVPGANVLTF. The full variable domain, its missing parts supplied by reference TRBV27 and TRBJ2-6, is EAQVTQNPRYLITVTGKKLTVTCSQNMNHEYMSWYRQDPGLGLRQIYYSMNVEVTDKGDVPEGYKVSRKEKRNFPLILESPSPNQTSLYFCASRAVPGANVLTFGAGSRLTVL.

V gene TRBV7-9 combines with J gene TRBJ2-5, with 10 positions matching TRBD1. The CDR3 loop spans 19 amino acids. V was clipped by 1 base and J by 0 bases; unmatched bases: 11. Germline V gene data show CDR1 as SEHNR and CDR2 as FQNEAQ (reference sequence). CDR3 amino acids: CASSLVGQGFSSYQETQYF. Here the CDR3 DNA reads TGTGCCAGCAGCTTAGTGGGACAGGGGTTCTCCTCTTACCAAGAGACCCAGTACTTC.

The chain employs TRBV30 and TRBJ2-7, with D perhaps matching TRBD2 (5 bases). The CDR3 sequence is 14 residues long. Trimming pared 0 bases from V and 6 bases from J, leaving 15 bases between. Germline V gene lookup returns CDR1 GTSNPN and CDR2 SVGIG (reference sequence). The CDR3 DNA is TGTGCCTGGAGTGTACCCCCCCAGAGGGTCGAGCAGTACTTC. This codes for CAWSVPPQRVEQYF.

The rearrangement joins TRBV2 to TRBJ1-2; possibly TRBD1 for D (5 bases). V lost 5 bases, J lost 6 bases, and 13 bases lay in between. This CDR3 spans 13 amino acids. CDR1 and CDR2 (germline): SNHLY, FYNNEI. The CDR3 sequence: CASSMGREDGYTF. The CDR3 nucleotides read TGTGCCAGCAGTATGGGCAGGGAAGATGGCTACACCTTC.

The chain is built from TRBV5-1 and TRBJ2-7, with D perhaps matching TRBD2 (6 bases). V lost 5 bases to trimming and J lost 3 bases, with 9 bases between them. The CDR3 has 12 amino acids. CDR1 is SGHRS, CDR2 YFSETQ, per germline. The CDR3 spells CASRKGLYEQYF. The CDR3 bases are TGCGCCAGCAGGAAGGGACTCTACGAGCAGTACTTC.

This clone has a single count. This chain joins TRBV7-6 and TRBJ1-2; 7 positions agree with TRBD1. Germline assignment: CDR1 SGHVS and CDR2 FNYEAQ. This CDR3 region has 17 residues. J lost 0 bases, V lost 0 bases, and 7 bases had no gene match. The CDR3 DNA reads TGTGCCAGCAGCTTAGCGCTCACGACAGGGACTAACTATGGCTACACCTTC. Protein product: CASSLALTTGTNYGYTF.